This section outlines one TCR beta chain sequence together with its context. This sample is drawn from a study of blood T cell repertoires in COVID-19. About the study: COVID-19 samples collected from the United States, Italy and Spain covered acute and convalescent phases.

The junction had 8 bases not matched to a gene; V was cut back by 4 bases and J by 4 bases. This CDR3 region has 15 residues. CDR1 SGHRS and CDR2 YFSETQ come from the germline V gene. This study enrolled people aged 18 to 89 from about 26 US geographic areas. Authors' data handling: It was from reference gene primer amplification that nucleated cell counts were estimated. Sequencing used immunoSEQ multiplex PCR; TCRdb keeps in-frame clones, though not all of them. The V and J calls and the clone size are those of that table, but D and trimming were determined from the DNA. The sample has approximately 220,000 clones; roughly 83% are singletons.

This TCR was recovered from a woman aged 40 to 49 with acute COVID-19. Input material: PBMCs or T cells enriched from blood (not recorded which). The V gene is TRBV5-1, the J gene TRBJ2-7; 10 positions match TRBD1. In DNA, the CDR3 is TGCGCCAGCAGCGAAGGGACAGGGGACCCTTACGAGCAGTACTTC. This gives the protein CASSEGTGDPYEQYF.